The rows below give T cell receptor beta chains drawn from one sample of a study of T-cell memory formation after mild COVID-19. In TCRdb, the 5' RACE reads were re-called with MiXCR into one record per CDR3 protein. The profile shows 300,000 to 350,000 distinct CDR3 sequences, 13% to 15% of them singletons. The material sequenced was PBMCs or a T cell subset sorted from them (not recorded which). Source of these receptors: a man aged 18 to 30 who had mild COVID-19 (a few samples of this study predate the infection). Cell type and time point are not known. CDR3s include the opening cysteine and the closing phenylalanine or tryptophan. Fields, in order: J gene, clone size, V gene, D gene, CDR3 DNA, CDR3 protein. The D gene is left open where the match is weak. Size is omitted from some rows. Given values are once, few, many or a class for expanded clones.

>TRBJ2-1|few|TRBV7-2|.
TGTGCCAGCAGCCCGGCGTGGTTCTTC
CASSPAWFF
>TRBJ2-1|.|TRBV7-3|.
TGTGCCAGCAGCTTAACAGGGGGTGTTTACAATGAGCAGTTCTTC
CASSLTGGVYNEQFF
>TRBJ1-2|.|TRBV12-3/TRBV12-4|.
TGTGCCAGCAGCCAGGGACCGGTATATGGCTACACCTTC
CASSQGPVYGYTF
>TRBJ2-7|few|TRBV7-9|TRBD1
TGTGCCAGCAGCTGCGGACAGGGTTCTTCCTACGAGCAGTACTTC
CASSCGQGSSYEQYF
>TRBJ1-5|.|TRBV7-9|TRBD1
TGTGCCAGCAGCAACTCCACGCAGGGGGAGACTAGCAATCAGCCCCAGCATTTT
CASSNSTQGETSNQPQHF
>TRBJ1-3|few|TRBV5-1|.
TGCGCCAGCAAAGAAGACGTCAGCTCTGGAAACACCATATATTTT
CASKEDVSSGNTIYF
>TRBJ1-1|.|TRBV19|TRBD1
TGTGCCAGCCAGGGACAGGGGGATTCTGAAGCTTTCTTT
CASQGQGDSEAFF
>TRBJ1-4|few|TRBV27|TRBD1
TGTGCCAGCAGCCACAGACGGCCAGGGGGAAAACTGTTTTTT
CASSHRRPGGKLFF
>TRBJ2-4|.|TRBV19|.
TGTGCCAGTAGTTTGGGGAATAACATTCAGTACTTC
CASSLGNNIQYF
>TRBJ2-5|.|TRBV4-3|.
TGCGCCAGCAGCCAAGATAGCAGGGAGGAGACCCAGTACTTC
CASSQDSREETQYF
>TRBJ2-7|.|TRBV10-2|TRBD1
TGCGCCAGCAGTGTTTCGACTGGGACAGGGGCCTTAGCGCTATCCTACGGGCAGTACTTC
CASSVSTGTGALALSYGQYF
>TRBJ1-2|few|TRBV20-1|.
TGCAGTGCTAGAGATCCCAGACTCTTTGGGGCCGGGGGCTACACCTTC
CSARDPRLFGAGGYTF
>TRBJ1-1|few|TRBV7-2|.
TGTGCCAGCAGCCAGAACCCAGCCGGGGGCCCTGAAGCTTTCTTT
CASSQNPAGGPEAFF
>TRBJ2-7|few|TRBV5-1|.
TGCGCCAGCAGCTTGAAATTTCCCCACTACGAGCAGTACTTC
CASSLKFPHYEQYF
>TRBJ1-1|few|TRBV7-6|.
TGTGCCAGCAGCTTAGGGATGGTCACTGAAGCTTTCTTT
CASSLGMVTEAFF
>TRBJ2-7|few|TRBV6-5|.
TGTGCCAGCAGTTACAGTCTCCCTGGCCGCTCCTACGAGCAGTACTTC
CASSYSLPGRSYEQYF
>TRBJ2-7|many|TRBV5-5|.
TGTGCCAGCAGCTCGAGTCCGGGCCGAGGGGCCTACGAGCAGTACTTC
CASSSSPGRGAYEQYF
>TRBJ2-6|few|TRBV4-3|.
TGCGCCAGCAGCTTCGAAGAGGCGACTGGGGCCAACGTCCTGACTTTC
CASSFEEATGANVLTF
>TRBJ1-5|.|TRBV15|.
TGTGCCACCAGCAGAGAAGGGTTCCAGCCCCAGCATTTT
CATSREGFQPQHF
>TRBJ1-5|.|TRBV6-2/TRBV6-3|.
TGTGCCAGCGGGAACAGGGATGTCGGTCAGCCCCAGCATTTT
CASGNRDVGQPQHF
>TRBJ2-7|.|TRBV2|TRBD2
TGTGCCAGCAGTGAGGATCTAGCGGGGGGCTACGAGCAGTACTTC
CASSEDLAGGYEQYF
>TRBJ2-7|.|TRBV5-1|TRBD1
TGCGCCAGCAGCTCCACAGGGGGAAGCTCCTACGAGCAGTACTTC
CASSSTGGSSYEQYF
>TRBJ2-1|few|TRBV5-1|.
TGCGCCAGCAGCTGGCAAAAAGTCGATTACAATGAGCAGTTCTTC
CASSWQKVDYNEQFF
>TRBJ2-7|.|TRBV20-1|.
TGCAGTGCTAGACGCGACAGACCTTCCGAGCAGTACTTC
CSARRDRPSEQYF
>TRBJ2-3|few|TRBV5-1|.
TGCGCCAGCAGCTTGTGGACGGAGTTACCAGATACGCAGTATTTT
CASSLWTELPDTQYF
>TRBJ2-1|few|TRBV24-1|TRBD1
TGTGCCACCAGTGATCCTGGACAGGGACGCGAGCAGTTCTTC
CATSDPGQGREQFF
>TRBJ1-4|few|TRBV19|.
TGTGCCAGTAGTGTCACACCACAGGGATTGATTGAAAAACTGTTTTTT
CASSVTPQGLIEKLFF
>TRBJ2-3|.|TRBV6-2/TRBV6-3|.
TGTGCCAGCAGTTACGGGACCGAAAACGCAGCCACGCAGTATTTT
CASSYGTENAATQYF
>TRBJ2-5|few|TRBV5-1|TRBD1
TGCGCCAGCAGCTCCCGGGACAGCCAAGAGACCCAGTACTTC
CASSSRDSQETQYF
>TRBJ2-5|.|TRBV4-2|.
TGTGCCAGCAGCCAAGATCGCCTTCGGGAGACCCAGTACTTC
CASSQDRLRETQYF
>TRBJ2-7|few|TRBV6-2/TRBV6-3|TRBD1
TGTGCCAGCTATTCCGGACAGGGAGGAAACTACGAGCAGTACTTC
CASYSGQGGNYEQYF
>TRBJ2-7|many|TRBV7-6|TRBD1
TGTGCCAGCAGCCTGACAGGGGACTACGAGCAGTACTTC
CASSLTGDYEQYF
>TRBJ2-3|.|TRBV5-5|.
TGTGCCAGCAGCTTGGTAGTAGGGGGGGGAACAGATACGCAGTATTTT
CASSLVVGGGTDTQYF
>TRBJ1-6|few|TRBV18|.
TGTGCCAGCTCACCACCGGGGACCTCCTATAATTCACCCCTCCACTTT
CASSPPGTSYNSPLHF
>TRBJ2-1|.|TRBV7-2|TRBD2
TGTGCCAGCAGACAAAATCCGGGGGGAAACAATGAGCAGTTCTTC
CASRQNPGGNNEQFF
>TRBJ1-1|many|TRBV3-1|.
TGTGCCAGCAGCCAGGGCCAGAACACTGAAGCTTTCTTT
CASSQGQNTEAFF
>TRBJ1-2|.|TRBV6-2/TRBV6-3|TRBD1
TGTGCCAGCAGAAGACAGGGGGCGAATGGCTACACCTTC
CASRRQGANGYTF
>TRBJ2-7|.|TRBV6-5|.
TGTGCCAGCACAAGGTCTTCCTCTCTCGAGCAGTACTTC
CASTRSSSLEQYF
>TRBJ2-5|few|TRBV20-1|.
TGCAGTGGTAAAACGCCAGGGGAGACCCAGTACTTC
CSGKTPGETQYF
>TRBJ2-3|few|TRBV11-3|TRBD2
TGTGCCAGCAGCTTTGGGGGGGACTTGGATACGCAGTATTTT
CASSFGGDLDTQYF
>TRBJ1-5|few|TRBV24-1|.
TGTGCCACCAGTGATGACAGAGGGGGGGCCACGCCCCAGCATTTT
CATSDDRGGATPQHF
>TRBJ2-2|.|TRBV4-3|TRBD1
TGCGCCAGCAGCCCCTTGCTCACAGGGGACACCGGGGAGCTGTTTTTT
CASSPLLTGDTGELFF
>TRBJ2-5|.|TRBV5-1|.
TGCGCCAGCAGCTTGGAGGGCTTACCCCAAGAGACCCAGTACTTC
CASSLEGLPQETQYF
>TRBJ1-2|.|TRBV7-9|TRBD1
TGTGCCAGCAGCTCTAGTTGGACAGGGGGCGGCTATGGCTACACCTTC
CASSSSWTGGGYGYTF
>TRBJ2-1|many|TRBV19|TRBD1
TGTGCCAGTAGATTCGGGACAGGGGGCTACAATGAGCAGTTCTTC
CASRFGTGGYNEQFF
>TRBJ1-1|few|TRBV3-1|.
TGTGCCAGCAGCCAGACGGACGGATACTATGAAGCTTTCTTT
CASSQTDGYYEAFF
>TRBJ1-6|.|TRBV7-2|TRBD1
TGTGCCAGCACCCTAAACAGGGGAAATTCACCCCTCCACTTT
CASTLNRGNSPLHF
>TRBJ1-5|few|TRBV19|.
TGTGCCAGTAACCTAAGGGGACGCAATCAGCCCCAGCATTTT
CASNLRGRNQPQHF
>TRBJ1-4|.|TRBV28|TRBD1
TGTGCCAGCAGTGCGCAGGGGGCCGGGGATGAAAAACTGTTTTTT
CASSAQGAGDEKLFF